A selection of T cell receptor beta chains follows, all from one sample in a study of radiotherapy plus CTLA-4 blockade in lung cancer. The table came from immunoSEQ multiplex PCR; TCRdb's copy has only in-frame clones and leaves some out. The sample holds some 32,000 clones; about 81% are singletons and the top ten take around 24%. Source: peripheral blood, taken from a patient treated with radiotherapy plus ipilimumab. These receptors all stem from a human donor with non-small cell lung cancer that progressed on radiotherapy plus ipilimumab. CDR3s include the opening cysteine and the closing phenylalanine or tryptophan. The D gene is left open where the match is weak. Clone size is not always given. Where it is, it says once, few, many or a class for expanded clones.

once	TRBJ2-4	TRBV18	TRBD1	CASSSWTGVIDF	TGTGCCAGCTCAAGTTGGACAGGGGTTATTGACTTC
.	TRBJ2-2	TRBV7-8	TRBD2	CASSLIPGLAGGSAGELFF	TGTGCCAGCAGCTTAATCCCCGGACTAGCGGGGGGCAGCGCCGGGGAGCTGTTTTTT
.	TRBJ1-1	TRBV19	.	CAVGGPGTEAFF	TGTGCCGTGGGGGGTCCGGGCACTGAAGCTTTCTTT
.	TRBJ1-5	TRBV15	.	CATSRDLAQPQHF	TGTGCCACCAGCAGAGATCTGGCTCAGCCCCAGCATTTT
.	TRBJ1-2	TRBV7-2	TRBD1	CASSLDQVTGPYYGYTF	TGTGCCAGCAGCTTAGATCAAGTGACAGGGCCCTACTATGGCTACACCTTC
.	TRBJ1-6	TRBV18	.	CASSPASRGSPLHF	TGTGCCAGCTCACCCGCCAGTAGGGGTTCACCCCTCCACTTT
.	TRBJ2-2	TRBV6-1	.	CASSGGNTGELFF	TGTGCCAGCAGTGGCGGAAATACCGGGGAGCTGTTTTTT
.	TRBJ1-2	TRBV7-2	TRBD1	CASSSATGRGNGYTF	TGTGCCAGCAGCTCTGCGACAGGGCGGGGAAATGGCTACACCTTC
.	TRBJ1-1	TRBV28	.	CASSLTTGYGTEAFF	TGTGCCAGCAGTTTAACAACGGGTTATGGGACTGAAGCTTTCTTT
.	TRBJ2-2	TRBV19	.	CASSIHRQSNTGELFF	TGTGCCAGTAGTATCCATCGTCAGTCGAACACCGGGGAGCTGTTTTTT
.	TRBJ2-1	TRBV25-1	TRBD1	CASSPLDREDNEQFF	TGTGCCAGCAGTCCCCTGGACAGGGAAGACAATGAGCAGTTCTTC
.	TRBJ1-1	TRBV7-2	.	CASSLGGGIMNTEAFF	TGTGCCAGCAGCTTAGGGGGGGGGATAATGAACACTGAAGCTTTCTTT
.	TRBJ2-5	TRBV7-2	TRBD1	CASSLGSAGGMETQYF	TGTGCCAGCAGCTTAGGTTCGGCAGGGGGCATGGAGACCCAGTACTTC
.	TRBJ2-3	TRBV5-1	.	CASSSNEGGGTDTQYF	TGCGCCAGCAGCTCGAATGAGGGGGGGGGCACAGATACGCAGTATTTT
few	TRBJ1-5	TRBV6-1	.	CASSEGPRGNQPQHF	TGTGCCAGCAGTGAAGGCCCCAGGGGCAATCAGCCCCAGCATTTT
.	TRBJ2-2	TRBV5-6	TRBD2	CASSRGTSGGELFF	TGTGCCAGCAGCCGGGGGACTAGCGGCGGGGAGCTGTTTTTT
.	TRBJ1-5	TRBV5-1	TRBD1	CASNPSGQGYQPQHF	TGCGCCAGCAACCCGTCCGGACAGGGCTATCAGCCCCAGCATTTT
.	TRBJ1-1	TRBV29-1	.	CSAISGRTEAFF	TGCAGCGCAATCTCGGGAAGGACTGAAGCTTTCTTT
.	TRBJ2-2	TRBV4-2	TRBD2	CASSHPLAGATQGTGELFF	TGTGCCAGCAGCCACCCACTAGCGGGGGCCACCCAAGGCACCGGGGAGCTGTTTTTT
few	TRBJ2-4	TRBV5-1	TRBD2	CASSLGSGGKNIQYF	TGCGCCAGCAGCTTGGGTAGCGGGGGAAAAAACATTCAGTACTTC
.	TRBJ1-1	TRBV7-2	TRBD1	CASSSGQLNTEAFF	TGTGCCAGCAGCTCGGGACAGCTTAACACTGAAGCTTTCTTT
once	TRBJ2-7	TRBV4-2	TRBD2	CASSPGGAEAYEQYF	TGTGCCAGCAGCCCGGGGGGGGCGGAAGCCTACGAGCAGTACTTC
.	TRBJ2-5	TRBV4-2	TRBD2	CASSPNPLAGGQETQYF	TGTGCCAGCAGCCCAAACCCACTAGCGGGGGGGCAGGAGACCCAGTACTTC
.	TRBJ2-6	TRBV18	TRBD1	CASSPNRGYSSGANVLTF	TGTGCCAGCTCACCGAACAGGGGCTACAGCTCTGGGGCCAACGTCCTGACTTTC
few	TRBJ2-2	TRBV4-1	TRBD2	CASSQGLAGNTGELFF	TGCGCCAGCAGCCAGGGACTAGCGGGGAACACCGGGGAGCTGTTTTTT
.	TRBJ2-5	TRBV21-1	.	CASSNRGGSGGEEETQYF	TGTGCCAGCAGCAATAGGGGTGGCAGCGGGGGGGAGGAGGAGACCCAGTACTTC
.	TRBJ2-1	TRBV29-1	.	CSVAPPGDEQFF	TGCAGCGTTGCCCCCCCGGGGGATGAGCAGTTCTTC
.	TRBJ1-1	TRBV29-1	.	CSVEESFQGAFF	TGCAGCGTTGAAGAGTCTTTCCAGGGAGCTTTCTTT
few	TRBJ2-7	TRBV27	TRBD2	CASSPTGGQGIYEQYF	TGTGCCAGCAGCCCCACGGGGGGGCAGGGAATCTACGAGCAGTACTTC
.	TRBJ2-3	TRBV6-5	.	CASRVRGDKQYF	TGTGCCAGCAGGGTCAGAGGGGACAAGCAGTATTTT
.	TRBJ2-2	TRBV21-1	.	CASSCRPGLNTGELFF	TGTGCCAGCAGCTGCCGGCCGGGACTGAACACCGGGGAGCTGTTTTTT
.	TRBJ2-2	TRBV29-1	TRBD2	CSVDSGGPLNTGELFF	TGCAGCGTGGATAGCGGGGGGCCGCTGAACACCGGGGAGCTGTTTTTT
.	TRBJ1-5	TRBV27	TRBD1	CASSLGTGGRGNQPQHF	TGTGCCAGCAGTTTAGGGACAGGGGGCCGGGGCAATCAGCCCCAGCATTTT
.	TRBJ2-7	TRBV4-3	.	CASSQDRRDSYEQYF	TGCGCCAGCAGCCAAGATCGGAGGGACTCCTACGAGCAGTACTTC
few	TRBJ1-4	TRBV19	.	CASRAQGFPNEKLFF	TGTGCCAGTAGGGCTCAGGGGTTCCCTAATGAAAAACTGTTTTTT
.	TRBJ2-1	TRBV5-1	.	CASSPGLNTYNEQFF	TGCGCCAGCAGCCCAGGACTAAACACCTACAATGAGCAGTTCTTC
.	TRBJ1-2	TRBV5-4	TRBD1	CASSQDRGQGYTF	TGTGCCAGCAGTCAGGACAGGGGGCAAGGCTACACCTTC